A selection of T cell receptor beta chains follows, all from one sample in a study of blood T cells in healthy people across ages. TCRdb used MiXCR to reprocess the 5' RACE reads, holding one entry per CDR3 protein. The profile shows 850,000 to 1,000,000 distinct CDR3 sequences, roughly 48% of them singletons. Material: blood. Every receptor here comes from a man aged 25 to 40 in good health. The CDR3 runs from the conserved cysteine through the conserved F or W. D genes are given only for firm matches. The size entry is marked missing in some rows and otherwise reads once, few, many or a size class.

-	TRBV4-1	TRBD2	TRBJ2-4	CASSQEGGSIWQQYF	TGCGCCAGCAGCCAAGAAGGCGGGAGCATCTGGCAGCAGTACTTC
-	TRBV28	-	TRBJ2-3	CAIAGEGVDTQYF	TGTGCCATCGCAGGGGAAGGCGTGGATACGCAGTATTTT
-	TRBV4-2	-	TRBJ1-4	CASSQDGEKLFF	TGTGCCAGCAGCCAAGACGGTGAAAAACTGTTTTTT
once	TRBV11-2	-	TRBJ2-3	CASSLDVGGQGRDTQYF	TGTGCCAGCAGCTTAGATGTTGGGGGGCAGGGTCGAGATACGCAGTATTTT
-	TRBV12-3/TRBV12-4	TRBD1	TRBJ2-2	CATSGQANTGELFF	TGTGCCACCAGCGGACAGGCGAACACCGGGGAGCTGTTTTTT
many	TRBV20-1	-	TRBJ1-1	CSARDDRQENTEAFF	TGCAGTGCTAGAGATGATCGGCAAGAGAACACTGAAGCTTTCTTT
-	TRBV6-1	-	TRBJ1-5	CASSEGYNQPQHF	TGTGCCAGCAGTGAAGGGTATAATCAGCCCCAGCATTTT
-	TRBV6-5	-	TRBJ1-2	CASSLTGRANYGYTF	TGTGCCAGCAGTTTGACAGGACGCGCTAACTATGGCTACACCTTC
many	TRBV24-1	TRBD2	TRBJ2-1	CATSVRGGPHNEQFF	TGTGCCACCAGTGTTCGGGGGGGCCCCCACAATGAGCAGTTCTTC
-	TRBV6-4	-	TRBJ2-3	CASSEKGEDVQYF	TGTGCCAGCAGTGAGAAGGGCGAGGACGTGCAGTATTTT
-	TRBV5-1	TRBD1	TRBJ2-3	CASSARQGAIGSRGDTQYF	TGCGCCAGCAGCGCCCGACAGGGGGCTATTGGATCGAGGGGAGATACGCAGTATTTT
-	TRBV27	TRBD1	TRBJ2-7	CASSSTGGRPYEQYF	TGTGCCAGCAGTTCGACAGGGGGCAGACCCTACGAGCAGTACTTC
-	TRBV28	TRBD1	TRBJ1-4	CASSPRQGSANEKLFF	TGTGCCAGCAGTCCGAGACAGGGGTCGGCTAATGAAAAACTGTTTTTT
-	TRBV20-1	-	TRBJ2-5	CSTTLHGTPQETQYF	TGCAGTACTACACTTCACGGGACACCTCAAGAGACCCAGTACTTC
-	TRBV3-1	TRBD2	TRBJ2-3	CASSQAQRGTSRDTQYF	TGTGCCAGCAGCCAAGCCCAGCGGGGGACCAGCAGAGATACGCAGTATTTT
once	TRBV3-1	-	TRBJ1-6	CASSPSGTQESPLHF	TGTGCCAGCAGCCCGTCCGGGACCCAAGAGTCACCCCTCCACTTT
-	TRBV4-3	-	TRBJ2-7	CASSQVGTGIYEQYF	TGCGCCAGCAGCCAAGTTGGGACGGGGATCTACGAGCAGTACTTC
few	TRBV12-3/TRBV12-4	-	TRBJ2-7	CASSPQNEQYF	TGTGCCAGCAGTCCCCAGAACGAGCAGTACTTC
-	TRBV5-6	-	TRBJ2-3	CASSLVAGGHGDTQYF	TGTGCCAGCAGCTTGGTCGCAGGGGGGCATGGAGATACGCAGTATTTT
few	TRBV10-3	-	TRBJ1-2	CAIAGTSYGYTF	TGTGCCATTGCCGGGACATCGTATGGCTACACCTTC
-	TRBV29-1	TRBD2	TRBJ2-3	CSVEDPTSGLSTDTQYF	TGCAGCGTTGAAGATCCTACTAGCGGGCTTAGCACAGATACGCAGTATTTT
-	TRBV4-1	-	TRBJ2-1	CASSQDLGHEQFF	TGCGCCAGCAGCCAAGATCTGGGGCATGAGCAGTTCTTC
-	TRBV29-1	-	TRBJ1-5	CSVGSIGNQPQHF	TGCAGCGTTGGGAGTATAGGCAATCAGCCCCAGCATTTT
-	TRBV27	TRBD1	TRBJ1-5	CASSTRGSLLGQGGFYGNQPQHF	TGTGCCAGCAGTACACGGGGGAGTTTACTGGGACAGGGAGGTTTCTATGGCAATCAGCCCCAGCATTTT
few	TRBV2	-	TRBJ1-6	CASYDRSSYNSPLHF	TGTGCCAGCTACGACAGGAGCTCCTATAATTCACCCCTCCACTTT
few	TRBV7-2	TRBD2	TRBJ2-7	CASSPSGTYEQYF	TGTGCCAGCAGCCCAAGCGGGACCTACGAGCAGTACTTC
few	TRBV27	-	TRBJ2-1	CASSLSAVGLPYNEQFF	TGTGCCAGCAGTTTATCGGCCGTCGGGCTACCCTACAATGAGCAGTTCTTC
-	TRBV7-2	-	TRBJ2-7	CASSVLKSYEQYF	TGTGCCAGCAGCGTTCTCAAATCCTACGAGCAGTACTTC
few	TRBV5-1	-	TRBJ2-7	CASSLIPGGSSYEQYF	TGCGCCAGCAGCTTGATACCCGGGGGCAGCTCCTACGAGCAGTACTTC
-	TRBV6-2/TRBV6-3	-	TRBJ1-1	CATLDLGEWAEAFF	TGTGCCACCCTTGATCTAGGGGAATGGGCTGAAGCTTTCTTT
-	TRBV12-3/TRBV12-4	TRBD1	TRBJ2-2	CASSLGQVTTGELFF	TGTGCCAGTAGTTTAGGACAGGTGACGACCGGGGAGCTGTTTTTT
few	TRBV28	-	TRBJ1-5	CASRSGGIFSNQPQHF	TGTGCCAGCAGGTCGGGCGGAATCTTTAGCAATCAGCCCCAGCATTTT
-	TRBV7-2	TRBD1	TRBJ1-2	CASSMGQGLYGYTF	TGTGCCAGCAGCATGGGACAGGGACTCTATGGCTACACCTTC
-	TRBV27	-	TRBJ1-5	CASSFGGNRNQPQHF	TGTGCCAGCAGTTTTGGCGGCAACCGCAATCAGCCCCAGCATTTT
few	TRBV20-1	TRBD1	TRBJ1-4	CSARDRFGQGVANEKLFF	TGCAGTGCTAGAGATCGTTTTGGACAGGGGGTGGCTAATGAAAAACTGTTTTTT
-	TRBV7-6	TRBD2	TRBJ2-3	CASSLELAGNTQYF	TGTGCCAGCAGCTTAGAACTAGCGGGCAATACGCAGTATTTT
-	TRBV5-5	-	TRBJ2-3	CASSLGRGGAGTDTQYF	TGTGCCAGCAGCTTGGGTCGAGGGGGGGCTGGCACAGATACGCAGTATTTT